This T cell receptor beta chain is from a study of human T cells and chemical hapten exposure (dated by TCRdb to about 2021). Notes on the research overall: For sensitization, 2% DPC in acetone was applied to a 2 cm by 2 cm area of upper inner arm skin. Patch testing on the upper back used Finn chambers containing 0.01% DPC, with scoring done after 6 days according to International Contact Dermatitis Research Group standards. Most of the patients in the cohort were female, and the cohort covered alopecia areata with under or over 50% scalp involvement, alopecia totalis and alopecia universalis. Libraries were combined into a pool for sequencing, and differences in TCR yield between samples came mainly from small differences in library volumes within the pool. Patient blood was sampled pre-sensitization (week 0) and at 2, 6 and about 24 weeks after DPC sensitization. In alopecia patients, the study followed how the peripheral blood TCR repertoire changed in vivo over primary and secondary sensitization to diphenylcyclopropenone (DPC), a hapten. Blood for TCR sequencing was provided by twenty-nine alopecia patients at one to four time points (pre-sensitization, 2, 6 and 24 weeks). Throughout the approximately 26-week study period, patients were also given weekly therapeutic DPC doses on the scalp. Paper-wide results and their limitations: Expanded TCRs formed significantly more large CDR3 similarity clusters than pre-sensitization or healthy control sets, consistent with antigen-driven responses. Alopecia, a presumed autoimmune disease, was present in all patients, so the immune response of the patients might differ from that of healthy individuals. After repeated subsampling, the strength of the expansion versus patch-test correlation and the threshold at which it became significant changed. DPC sensitization did not change how many TCRs were above 1 in 1000 frequency, and no evidence was found of alterations in global repertoire structure. Patch test score was positively correlated with the number of PT1 expanded TCRs, with significance at thresholds 8, 16 and 32 but not at 4.

The method behind the library was RACE. TCRdb shows the sequencer as NextSeq 500. During library preparation, unique molecular identifiers were attached to individual cDNA molecules so that TCRs could be counted in a quantitative, reproducible way. From each blood RNA sample, both TCR alpha and TCR beta chains were sequenced. The authors processed their data as follows. A median of roughly 99,000 TCRs per sample was observed, with a range of about 20,000 to 750,000. V, J and CDR3 annotation of the TCR reads was carried out using the Decombinator software suite. For PS versus PT1 abundance plots, all samples were subsampled to the same number of TCRs (28,000). Expanded TCRs were defined as absent before sensitization and observed at least eight times at the 2-week time point. TCRdb reprocessed the public reads (quality trimming at Q25 with fastp, clone calling with MiXCR) and kept in-frame beta chains. CDR3 protein sequences are deduplicated, and each keeps its most common genes and DNA. TCRdb's processing, not the study's, gives the V and J calls here. In this sample the table shows roughly 200,000 distinct CDR3 sequences, roughly a quarter of which occur a single time. The top ten clones comprise 2% to 3% of the sample.

Concerning this clonotype: There is no known antigen for this receptor. It has no much larger one-base neighbor in the sample; base qualities were not kept.

Explained via the paper, the time point label denotes: patch test 3, about 24 weeks after DPC sensitization. This specimen's treatment or condition label, per the study, means: therapeutic diphenylcyclopropenone sensitization with weekly scalp DPC. At every patch-test visit, the blood draw took place before the patch test was put on. Patients were eligible if aged 18 to 70, diagnosed with alopecia and judged suitable for DPC therapy, and pregnant patients were excluded. Total RNA was isolated from unfractionated whole blood collected in Tempus Blood RNA tubes. The receptor was isolated from a woman in her 40s with alopecia areata. Some clones in this sample may be carry-over from other donors' samples. This specimen was whole blood, taken in connection with sensitization to the hapten diphenylcyclopropenone (DPC).

The CDR3 reads as follows: CSAGQGIRSTEAFF. The DNA sequence is TGCAGTGCTGGACAGGGTATCCGTAGCACTGAAGCTTTCTTT. The V gene is TRBV20-1 and the J gene is TRBJ1-1; 8 central bases correspond to TRBD1. Including cysteine and phenylalanine, the CDR3 has 14 amino acids. Just the 42-base CDR3 DNA is kept, in frame starting at base 1. According to the germline V gene (reference sequence), CDR1 reads DFQATT and CDR2 reads SNEGSKA. Trimming leaves V shorter by 5 bases and J shorter by 4 bases, with the junction holding 9 bases beyond the gene matches.